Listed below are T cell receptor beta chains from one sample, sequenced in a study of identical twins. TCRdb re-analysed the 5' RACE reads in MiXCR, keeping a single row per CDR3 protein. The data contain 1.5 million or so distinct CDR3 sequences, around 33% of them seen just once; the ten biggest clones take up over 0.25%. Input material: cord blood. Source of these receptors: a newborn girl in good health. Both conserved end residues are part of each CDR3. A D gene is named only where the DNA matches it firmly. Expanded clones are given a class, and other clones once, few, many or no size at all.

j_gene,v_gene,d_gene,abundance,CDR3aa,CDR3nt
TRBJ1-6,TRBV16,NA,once,CASSHARGESYNSPLHF,TGTGCCAGCAGCCACGCCCGTGGGGAGTCCTATAATTCACCCCTCCACTTT
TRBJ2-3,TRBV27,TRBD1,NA,CASSLQGARADTQYF,TGTGCCAGCAGCCTACAGGGGGCGCGGGCAGATACGCAGTATTTT
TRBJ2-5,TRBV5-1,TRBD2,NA,CASGYDSGVETQYF,TGCGCCAGCGGCTACGATAGCGGGGTAGAGACCCAGTACTTC
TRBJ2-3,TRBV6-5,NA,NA,CASSYSSARTDTQYF,TGTGCCAGCAGTTACTCATCGGCGCGTACAGATACGCAGTATTTT
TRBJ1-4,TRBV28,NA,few,CASSSPPGHEKLFF,TGTGCCAGCAGTTCCCCACCGGGGCATGAAAAACTGTTTTTT
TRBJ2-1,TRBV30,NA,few,CAWTNSGNEQFF,TGTGCCTGGACCAACTCGGGCAATGAGCAGTTCTTC
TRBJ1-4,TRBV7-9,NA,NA,CASSPAGTEKLFF,TGTGCCAGCAGCCCAGCAGGGACAGAAAAACTGTTTTTT
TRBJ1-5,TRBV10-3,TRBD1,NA,CAVSEGGGGQPQHF,TGTGCCGTCAGTGAGGGAGGGGGCGGTCAGCCCCAGCATTTT
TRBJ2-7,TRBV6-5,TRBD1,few,CASSYGTGGYNEQYF,TGTGCCAGCAGTTACGGGACAGGGGGATACAATGAGCAGTACTTC
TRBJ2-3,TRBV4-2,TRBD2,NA,CASSPVTKGTSGYTQYF,TGTGCCAGCAGCCCGGTCACAAAGGGGACTAGCGGATATACGCAGTATTTT
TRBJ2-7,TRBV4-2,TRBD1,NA,CASSQEGQGPVNNEQYF,TGTGCCAGCAGCCAGGAGGGACAGGGTCCTGTGAACAATGAGCAGTACTTC
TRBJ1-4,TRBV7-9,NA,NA,CASSPLGLEEKLFF,TGTGCCAGCAGCCCTCTGGGACTGGAAGAAAAGCTGTTTTTT
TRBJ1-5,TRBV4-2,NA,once,CASSQVAGQGRLYSNQPQHF,TGTGCCAGCAGCCAAGTGGCGGGGCAGGGTAGGCTATATAGCAATCAGCCCCAGCATTTT
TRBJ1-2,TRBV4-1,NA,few,CASSHPKNGGYTF,TGCGCCAGCAGCCACCCTAAGAATGGGGGCTACACCTTC
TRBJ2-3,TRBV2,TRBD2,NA,CASSDSGRLAGSRYF,TGTGCCAGCAGTGATTCGGGGCGCCTAGCGGGATCGCGGTATTTT
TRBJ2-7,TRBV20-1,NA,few,CSAPGSQSYEQYF,TGCAGTGCTCCAGGGTCCCAAAGCTACGAGCAGTACTTC
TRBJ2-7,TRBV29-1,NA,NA,CSVAKTRGEQYF,TGCAGCGTGGCTAAGACAAGGGGCGAGCAGTACTTC
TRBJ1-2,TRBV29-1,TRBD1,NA,CSVETRGRYGYTF,TGCAGCGTTGAGACGAGGGGGCGGTATGGCTACACCTTC
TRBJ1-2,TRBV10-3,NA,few,CAIAGGLGYGYTF,TGTGCCATCGCGGGGGGCCTGGGCTATGGCTACACCTTC
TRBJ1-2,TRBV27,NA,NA,CASRIPTGTGYGYTF,TGTGCCAGCAGAATCCCGACAGGCACGGGCTATGGCTACACCTTC
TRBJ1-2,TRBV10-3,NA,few,CAISESFYWDPEGYGYTF,TGTGCCATCAGTGAGTCGTTTTATTGGGACCCGGAGGGCTATGGCTACACCTTC
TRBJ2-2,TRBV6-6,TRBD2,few,CASSTRSGRFTGELFF,TGTGCCAGCAGTACCCGTAGCGGGAGGTTTACCGGGGAGCTGTTTTTT
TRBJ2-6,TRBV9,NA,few,CASSVVPDSSSGANVLTF,TGTGCCAGCAGCGTAGTCCCCGACAGTTCCTCTGGGGCCAACGTCCTGACTTTC
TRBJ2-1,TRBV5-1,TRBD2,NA,CASSLVAREAYNEQFF,TGCGCCAGCAGCTTGGTTGCGCGGGAGGCGTACAATGAGCAGTTCTTC
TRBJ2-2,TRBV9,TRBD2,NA,CASSLFTLAGGGELFF,TGTGCCAGCAGTCTTTTTACTCTAGCGGGAGGCGGGGAGCTGTTTTTT
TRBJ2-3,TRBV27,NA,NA,CASSLSKGRSGSTDTQYF,TGTGCCAGCAGTTTATCGAAGGGACGGAGCGGGAGCACAGATACGCAGTATTTT
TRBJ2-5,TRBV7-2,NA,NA,CASSLEPGHRVGETQYF,TGTGCCAGCAGCTTAGAGCCGGGGCACAGGGTGGGAGAGACCCAGTACTTC
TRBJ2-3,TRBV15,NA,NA,CATSRDRLGDTQYF,TGTGCCACCAGCAGAGATAGATTGGGGGATACGCAGTATTTT
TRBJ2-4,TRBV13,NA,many,CASSNRSTVREQYF,TGTGCCAGCAGCAACCGTTCGACTGTTCGTGAGCAGTACTTC
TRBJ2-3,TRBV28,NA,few,CASSPTAITDTQYF,TGTGCCAGCAGTCCGACAGCTATCACAGATACGCAGTATTTT
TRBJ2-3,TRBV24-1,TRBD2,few,CATSSGGNTDTQYF,TGTGCCACCAGTAGCGGGGGGAACACAGATACGCAGTATTTT
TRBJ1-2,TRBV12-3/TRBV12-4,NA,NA,CAGSLSRGIRRRTDPGDYGYTF,TGTGCCGGCAGTTTAAGTAGGGGGATCCGCCGGCGGACAGACCCTGGAGACTATGGCTACACCTTC
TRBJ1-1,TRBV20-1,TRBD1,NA,CIARTGNTEAFF,TGCATTGCTCGGACAGGGAACACTGAAGCTTTCTTT
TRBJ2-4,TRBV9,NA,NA,CASGVGTLAKNIQYF,TGTGCCAGCGGCGTAGGAACTCTAGCCAAAAACATTCAGTACTTC
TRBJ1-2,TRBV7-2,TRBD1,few,CASSPGQGRRGYTF,TGTGCCAGCAGCCCAGGACAGGGTCGGCGTGGCTACACCTTC
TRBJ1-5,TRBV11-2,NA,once,CASSQDDRSSNQPQHF,TGTGCCAGCAGTCAGGACGATAGATCGAGCAATCAGCCCCAGCATTTT
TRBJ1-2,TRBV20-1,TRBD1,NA,CSARDLNVAGQGTTNYGYTF,TGCAGTGCTAGAGATCTGAATGTGGCGGGACAGGGGACTACTAACTATGGCTACACCTTC
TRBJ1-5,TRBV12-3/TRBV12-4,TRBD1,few,CASSTQGAQPQHF,TGTGCCAGCAGTACCCAGGGGGCGCAGCCCCAGCATTTT
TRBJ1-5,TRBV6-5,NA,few,CASRTDSRSNQPQHF,TGTGCCAGCAGGACGGACAGTAGGAGCAATCAGCCCCAGCATTTT
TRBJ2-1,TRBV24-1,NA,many,CATKLTETTEQFF,TGTGCCACAAAGCTTACAGAGACCACCGAGCAGTTCTTC
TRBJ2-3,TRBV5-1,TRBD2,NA,CASRLAGGPPSTDTQYF,TGCGCCAGCAGGCTAGCGGGGGGGCCCCCGAGCACAGATACGCAGTATTTT
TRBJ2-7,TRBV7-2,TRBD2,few,CASSLAPSGGYEQYF,TGTGCCAGCAGCTTAGCTCCTAGCGGGGGCTACGAGCAGTACTTC
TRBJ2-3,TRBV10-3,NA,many,CAISDKGIGDTQYF,TGTGCCATCAGTGATAAAGGGATAGGGGATACGCAGTATTTT
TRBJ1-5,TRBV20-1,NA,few,CSASVVGQPQHF,TGCAGTGCTAGTGTGGTCGGGCAGCCCCAGCATTTT
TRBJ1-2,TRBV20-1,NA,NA,CSAREVGAQGYTF,TGCAGTGCTAGAGAGGTGGGGGCGCAAGGCTACACCTTC
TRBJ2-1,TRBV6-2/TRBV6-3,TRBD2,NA,CASSGGWVDEQFF,TGTGCCAGCAGCGGGGGGTGGGTGGATGAGCAGTTCTTC
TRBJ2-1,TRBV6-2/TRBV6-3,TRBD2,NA,CASSYPTSGGSPSSYNEQFF,TGTGCCAGCAGTTACCCGACTAGCGGGGGTTCCCCTAGCTCCTACAATGAGCAGTTCTTC
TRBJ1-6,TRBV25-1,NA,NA,CASSESGTYNSPLHF,TGTGCCAGCAGTGAATCCGGGACCTATAATTCACCCCTCCACTTT
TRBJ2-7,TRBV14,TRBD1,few,CASSGGTGAYNEQYF,TGTGCCAGCAGCGGGGGGACAGGGGCCTACAATGAGCAGTACTTC
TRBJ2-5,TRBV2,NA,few,CASQAGQYF,TGTGCCAGCCAGGCGGGTCAGTACTTC
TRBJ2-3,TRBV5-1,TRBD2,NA,CASSWTSGGAFTQYF,TGCGCCAGCAGTTGGACTAGCGGGGGGGCCTTTACGCAGTATTTT
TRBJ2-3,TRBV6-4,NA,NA,CASSDSPTGSPDTQYF,TGTGCCAGCAGTGACAGTCCCACGGGCAGTCCAGATACGCAGTATTTT